This T cell receptor beta chain was obtained from a study of blood T cell repertoires in COVID-19 (dated by TCRdb to the early 2020s). For the wider study: Collaborator samples came from the United States, Italy and Spain and covered acute and convalescent phases of COVID-19. The prospective study material was composed of cDNA or gDNA derived from T cells, B-cell-depleted T cells, or PBMCs. Deeply sampled blood TCRbeta repertoires from subjects exposed to, actively infected with, or recovered from COVID-19 were included in the dataset. The repertoires were released in a freely available public database meant as a resource for research on the immune response to SARS-CoV-2. The samples were drawn from the first 160 participants of the ongoing ImmuneRACE study and from 1,254 subjects provided by 6 global collaborators. Sample metadata almost always included a de-identified subject ID, COVID-19 status, age in years and sex. Where HLA class I and class II types were available, the types were taken from metadata supplied by the sample provider, not from assay-based typing.

V and J are trimmed by 1 base and 3 bases, and the gene matches miss 0 bases of the junction. CDR1 LGHDT and CDR2 YNNKEL are derived from the germline V gene (reference sequence). The CDR3 measures 15 amino acids from cysteine to phenylalanine. CDR3 DNA only is kept here, 45 bases in frame from base 1. TCRbeta CDR3 regions were amplified from genomic DNA using the immunoSEQ Assay, a bias-controlled multiplex PCR. From the authors' description of their analysis: The number of nucleated cells in each sample was estimated from the amplification of reference gene primers within the assay. Sequence reads were collapsed and filtered to measure the absolute abundance of every unique TCRbeta CDR3 rearrangement. Productive Simpson clonality was computed per sample as the square root of Simpson's diversity index over productive rearrangements. The immuneACCESS repertoire file appears here via TCRdb, limited to in-frame rearrangements. These files lack a portion of the clones; in checked studies, under half of the deficit traces to unresolved V genes, and the cause of the others is not known. V and J calls and clone size are those listed in that table; D and trimming were worked out from the DNA. The sample table holds roughly 100,000 clones, of which nearly 90% were seen once. 3% to 3.5% of the sample is in the top ten clones.

Each collaborating institution followed its own protocols to collect whole blood in K2EDTA tubes. For TCRbeta analysis, collaborators shipped samples in one of three forms: frozen whole blood, isolated PBMCs, or DNA extracted from either of those sample types. The study at large found these results: The amount of clinical and demographic metadata varied by source and participant and was provided uncurated.

Regarding this clone: Which antigen it targets is not known. Base qualities are missing; no much larger clone stands one base away.

The sequencing sample was made of peripheral blood. The sequence joins TRBV3-1 (or the pseudogene TRBV3-2) to TRBJ2-2; 9 middle bases align to TRBD2. This receptor was obtained from a man between 45 and 60 years old in a cohort sampled during active COVID-19. The DNA is as follows: TGTGCCAGCAGCCAAGGCGGGGGGGACACCGGGGAGCTGTTTTTT. This yields the protein CASSQGGGDTGELFF.